One sample yielded the 28 T cell receptor beta chains listed below, sequenced in a study of pediatric ulcerative colitis. Clones were read by immunoSEQ multiplex PCR, and TCRdb kept only the in-frame ones, dropping some. The table lists about 64,000 clones, 70% to 90% of them singletons, with 3% to 4.5% in the top ten. The specimen sequenced was blood. These TCRs come from a boy aged 5-17 years with severe ulcerative colitis.

The chain carries TRBV12-5 and TRBJ2-2; 7 positions match TRBD2. The V gene end was trimmed by 6 bases and the J gene end by 6 bases; junction bases not matched to a gene: 4. CDR1 and CDR2 (germline): LGHNT, FRNRAP. The CDR3 is made up of 13 amino acids. CDR3 residues: CASGTGLAGELFF. CDR3 coding DNA: TGTGCTAGTGGAACCGGACTAGCCGGGGAGCTGTTTTTT.

This chain connects TRBV11-2 to TRBJ2-7; maybe TRBD1 (6 bases). CDR1 and CDR2 from the germline V gene are SGHAT and FQNNGV. This CDR3 is built from 13 residues. V was pared by 8 bases and J by 3 bases, with 14 bases between. Here the CDR3 DNA reads TGTGCCAGCGGCCGGGACAATAACTACGAGCAGTACTTC. This sequence encodes CASGRDNNYEQYF.

This clone was counted once. This sequence joins TRBV5-1 and TRBJ1-2; unclear D gene. CDR3 length: 14 amino acids. V shed 0 bases and J shed 6 bases, with 12 bases lying between them. CDR1 and CDR2 from the germline V gene are SGHRS and YFSETQ. The CDR3 region is CASSLEVGSDGYTF. The CDR3 DNA reads TGCGCCAGCAGCTTGGAGGTGGGTTCCGATGGCTACACCTTC.

J is TRBJ2-1 and V is TRBV23-1, with TRBD1 identical over 11 bases. Being an ORF, TRBV23-1 has a function that is uncertain. Trimming at V came to 3 bases and at J to 8 bases, leaving 3 bases not matched to a gene. CDR3 length: 14 residues. The CDR3 bases are TGCGCCAGCAGTCAGAGGGACAGGGGGTATGAGCAGTTCTTC. Its translation: CASSQRDRGYEQFF.

In its sample, this clone was seen once. V gene TRBV11-2 combines with J gene TRBJ2-2, with D perhaps TRBD2 (6 bases). V shed 4 bases and J shed 7 bases, with 16 bases lying between them. CDR1 and CDR2 (germline): SGHAT, FQNNGV. The CDR3 is 15 residues long. The CDR3 nucleotides read TGTGCCAGCAGCTCCCCCTTGGGCGGGAACGGGGAGCTGTTTTTT. Residues: CASSSPLGGNGELFF.

V usage is TRBV11-2 and J usage is TRBJ1-2; no reliable D call. CDR3 length: 14 amino acids. With 1 base removed from V and 4 bases from J, the gap between germline ends came to 10 bases. Looked up from germline, CDR1 is SGHAT and CDR2 is FQNNGV. CDR3 DNA sequence: TGTGCCAGCAGCTTAGCCGGGGTGGCCTATGGCTACACCTTC. Its translation: CASSLAGVAYGYTF. Complete variable domain (other parts from reference TRBV11-2 and TRBJ1-2): EAGVAQSPRYKIIEKRQSVAFWCNPISGHATLYWYQQILGQGPKLLIQFQNNGVVDDSQLPKDRFSAERLKGVDSTLKIQPAKLEDSAVYLCASSLAGVAYGYTFGSGTRLTVV.

This chain joins TRBV13 and TRBJ2-2; D ambiguous. Germline CDR1 and CDR2: PRHDT and FYEKMQ (reference sequence). Trimming left V 4 bases short and J 6 bases short, with 6 bases between. The CDR3 consists of 12 residues. In nucleotides, the CDR3 is TGTGCCAGCAGCTGGAGAGCCGGGGAGCTGTTTTTT. Translating gives CASSWRAGELFF.

The V and J genes are TRBV6-6 and TRBJ2-7; D may be TRBD1 (5 bases). V gave up 8 bases and J gave up 2 bases, with 13 bases separating them. The CDR3 is 13 amino acids. CDR1 and CDR2 (germline): MNHNY, SVGAGI (reference sequence). DNA of the CDR3: TGTGCCAGCGGGGCAGGGCAAACCTACGAGCAGTACTTC. The encoded protein is CASGAGQTYEQYF.

V usage is TRBV10-2 and J usage is TRBJ2-1; 12 bases align to TRBD2. Germline V gives CDR1 WSHSY, CDR2 SAAADI. CDR3 size: 16 residues. J lost 4 bases, V lost 3 bases, and 4 bases had no gene match. CDR3 nucleotide sequence: TGCGCCAGCAGTGAACTAGCGGGAGGTGGATACAATGAGCAGTTCTTC. This sequence encodes CASSELAGGGYNEQFF.

V is TRBV19 and J is TRBJ1-2; D call uncertain. Trimming left V 1 base short and J 4 bases short, with 7 bases between. The CDR3 is 13 residues long. Germline loops: CDR1 LNHDA, CDR2 SQIVND (reference sequence). CDR3 coding DNA: TGTGCCAGTAGTATAGTAGGAGTCTATGGCTACACCTTC. This gives the protein CASSIVGVYGYTF. The full variable domain, rest sourced from reference TRBV19 and TRBJ1-2, is DGGITQSPKYLFRKEGQNVTLSCEQNLNHDAMYWYRQDPGQGLRLIYYSQIVNDFQKGDIAEGYSVSREKKESFPLTVTSAQKNPTAFYLCASSIVGVYGYTFGSGTRLTVV.

This chain joins TRBV5-4 and TRBJ2-3, with 7 bases identical to TRBD2. Germline CDR1 SGHNT, CDR2 YYREEE (reference sequence). After removal of 0 bases from V and 1 base from J, the junction contained 5 bases not matched to a gene. CDR3 length: 16 residues. The CDR3 region is CASSLGGSLGTDTQYF. CDR3 nucleotide sequence: TGTGCCAGCAGCTTGGGCGGGAGTCTTGGCACAGATACGCAGTATTTT.

The rearrangement joins TRBV7-6 to TRBJ1-2; 8 positions agree with TRBD1. This CDR3 spans 15 amino acids. Looked up from germline, CDR1 is SGHVS and CDR2 is FNYEAQ. The junction had 5 bases not matched to a gene; V was cut back by 2 bases and J by 3 bases. The CDR3 spells CASSLFPGQDYGYTF. As DNA, the CDR3 is TGTGCCAGCAGCTTATTCCCGGGACAGGACTATGGCTACACCTTC.

V usage is TRBV14 and J usage is TRBJ2-3; D uncertain. CDR3 size: 13 residues. The germline CDR1 and CDR2 sequences are SGHDN and FVKESK. The germline V and J ends were trimmed by 1 base and 4 bases, with 6 bases remaining between them. CDR3 coding DNA: TGTGCCAGCAGCCAAGTCACGGCAGATACGCAGTATTTT. It is translated as CASSQVTADTQYF.

This chain joins TRBV7-2 and TRBJ1-4; tentatively, D is TRBD1 (5 bases). This CDR3 comprises 14 residues. The V and J ends lost 6 bases and 0 bases respectively, with 8 bases between them. The germline V gene encodes CDR1 SGHTA and CDR2 FQGNSA. CDR3 residues: CASSSQATNEKLFF. The CDR3 bases are TGTGCCAGCAGTTCACAGGCAACTAATGAAAAACTGTTTTTT.

The gene calls are TRBV10-3 and TRBJ2-5, with D possibly being TRBD2 (6 bases). Germline values: CDR1 ENHRY, CDR2 SYGVKD. The V gene lost 8 bases and the J gene lost 1 base, with 11 bases spanning the gap. This CDR3 region has 13 residues. The CDR3 DNA is TGTGCCATCCGCGGGAACACCCAAGAGACCCAGTACTTC. Translation: CAIRGNTQETQYF.

The V call is TRBV19, the J call TRBJ2-2; D might be TRBD2 (6 bases). Germline V CDR1 and CDR2: LNHDA, SQIVND (reference sequence). V dropped 4 bases and J dropped 2 bases, with 14 bases sitting between them. The CDR3 has 16 amino acids. DNA of the CDR3: TGTGCCAGTAGTACCCTGGGACTGCGAAACACCGGGGAGCTGTTTTTT. This translates into CASSTLGLRNTGELFF.

The chain links TRBV19 to TRBJ1-5; TRBD1 might be the D (6 bases). Trimming removed 2 bases at V and 1 base at J, with 15 bases between. This CDR3 spans 17 amino acids. Germline-derived CDR1 and CDR2 are LNHDA and SQIVND (reference sequence). Here the CDR3 DNA reads TGTGCCAGTAGTATATCATCAGGGGCTCACAGCAATCAGCCCCAGCATTTT. This translates into CASSISSGAHSNQPQHF.

The rearrangement uses TRBV13 and TRBJ1-1, with 9 bases that match TRBD1. The CDR3 loop spans 16 amino acids. The V segment lost 5 bases and the J segment 0 bases; nucleotides outside the gene matches: 7. CDR1 and CDR2 (germline): PRHDT, FYEKMQ (reference sequence). The CDR3 DNA is TGTGCCAGCAGCCTCCGGACAGGGGTCATGAACACTGAAGCTTTCTTT. Translating gives CASSLRTGVMNTEAFF.

The chain combines TRBV6-5 with TRBJ2-7; 7 positions match TRBD1. Germline-derived CDR1 and CDR2 are MNHEY and SVGAGI. This CDR3 spans 14 amino acids. V gave up 5 bases and J gave up 4 bases; unmatched junction bases: 8. The CDR3 protein is CASSNLDRFYEQYF. The CDR3 DNA sequence: TGTGCCAGCAGTAACTTGGACAGGTTTTACGAGCAGTACTTC.

The chain combines TRBV5-4 with TRBJ2-7; 8 bases map to TRBD1. V was pared by 0 bases and J by 2 bases, with 4 bases of the junction left unmatched. CDR3 length: 15 amino acids. In germline, CDR1 is SGHNT, CDR2 YYREEE (reference sequence). CDR3 nucleotides: TGTGCCAGCAGCTTGGCCGCAGGGGGCCCCTACGAGCAGTACTTC. Translation gives CASSLAAGGPYEQYF.

V usage is TRBV11-2 and J usage is TRBJ2-5, with TRBD1 matching over 10 bases. The germline gives CDR1 SGHAT, CDR2 FQNNGV. This CDR3 comprises 15 residues. V was clipped by 5 bases and J by 4 bases; unmatched bases: 7. Here the CDR3 DNA reads TGTGCCAGCAGCCTGACGGGGACAGGGGCAGAGACCCAGTACTTC. It yields the protein CASSLTGTGAETQYF.

The chain carries TRBV5-1 and TRBJ1-1, with D uncertain. Germline V lookup: CDR1 SGHRS, CDR2 YFSETQ. Trimming removed 4 bases from V and 0 bases from J, with 10 bases in between. This CDR3 comprises 14 residues. CDR3 DNA sequence: TGCGCCAGCAGCATGACTGCGATGAACACTGAAGCTTTCTTT. Translation: CASSMTAMNTEAFF.

The gene calls are TRBV29-1 and TRBJ1-1; 9 positions match TRBD1. V lost 1 base, J lost 4 bases, and 19 bases stayed unmatched. The CDR3 loop spans 19 amino acids. The germline gives CDR1 SQVTM, CDR2 ANQGSEA. Written as DNA, the CDR3 is TGCAGCGTTGAAGGAGAAGAGGGGACAGGGTCCCATGGTGGCACTGAAGCTTTCTTT. Its translation is CSVEGEEGTGSHGGTEAFF.

The genes are TRBV10-3 and TRBJ2-7; D unclear. Trimming shortened V by 6 bases and J by 0 bases, and 9 bases separated the two germline ends. The V gene's germline CDR1 is ENHRY and CDR2 SYGVKD. CDR3 size: 13 residues. CDR3 region: CAIREGISYEQYF. DNA for the CDR3: TGTGCCATCAGAGAAGGGATCTCCTACGAGCAGTACTTC.

The CDR3 DNA follows: TGTGCCTGGAGTGTACTCCCGAGCACCGGGGAGCTGTTTTTT. As protein: CAWSVLPSTGELFF. V and J are TRBV30 and TRBJ2-2; D call uncertain. Germline V gives CDR1 GTSNPN, CDR2 SVGIG (reference sequence). V was trimmed by 0 bases and J by 4 bases, leaving 9 bases between them. CDR3 length: 14 amino acids.

This clone has only a few counts. The chain employs TRBV19 and TRBJ1-2, with D possibly matching TRBD1 (5 bases). Trimming left V 6 bases short and J 1 base short, with 12 bases between. The length of the CDR3 is 14 residues. From germline, CDR1 is LNHDA and CDR2 SQIVND (reference sequence). The CDR3 spells CASSVTGGNYGYTF. The CDR3 DNA is TGTGCCAGTAGCGTTACAGGAGGTAACTATGGCTACACCTTC. The full variable domain, completed using reference TRBV19 and TRBJ1-2, is DGGITQSPKYLFRKEGQNVTLSCEQNLNHDAMYWYRQDPGQGLRLIYYSQIVNDFQKGDIAEGYSVSREKKESFPLTVTSAQKNPTAFYLCASSVTGGNYGYTFGSGTRLTVV.

The rearrangement joins TRBV9 to TRBJ1-3; weak D call: TRBD1 (6 bases). V was cut by 0 bases and J by 7 bases, with 14 bases left in between. The CDR3 consists of 15 residues. Germline V lookup: CDR1 SGDLS, CDR2 YYNGEE. The CDR3 DNA reads as TGTGCCAGCAGCGTAGCTACAGGACAGAAGAACACCATATATTTT. Residues: CASSVATGQKNTIYF.

The rearrangement uses TRBV4-1 and TRBJ2-7; D uncertain. The CDR3 loop spans 15 amino acids. From germline, CDR1 is MGHRA and CDR2 YSYEKL. V was pared by 0 bases and J by 3 bases, with 12 bases between. The CDR3 region has the DNA TGCGCCAGCAGCCAAGATCCGTTAAGGAGCTACGAGCAGTACTTC. This gives the protein CASSQDPLRSYEQYF.